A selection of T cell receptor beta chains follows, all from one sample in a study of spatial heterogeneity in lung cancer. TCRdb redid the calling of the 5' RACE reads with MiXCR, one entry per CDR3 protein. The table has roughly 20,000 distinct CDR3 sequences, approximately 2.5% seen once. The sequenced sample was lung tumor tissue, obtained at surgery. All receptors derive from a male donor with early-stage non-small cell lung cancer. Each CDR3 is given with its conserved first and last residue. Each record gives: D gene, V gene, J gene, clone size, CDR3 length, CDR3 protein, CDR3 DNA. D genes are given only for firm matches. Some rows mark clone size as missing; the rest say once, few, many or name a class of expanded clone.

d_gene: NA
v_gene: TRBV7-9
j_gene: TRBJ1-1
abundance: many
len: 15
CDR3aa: CASSPLGHRNTEAFF
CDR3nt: TGTGCCAGCAGCCCCCTGGGACACAGGAACACTGAAGCTTTCTTT

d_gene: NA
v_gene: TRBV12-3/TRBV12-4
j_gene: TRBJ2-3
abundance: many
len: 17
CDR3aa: CASSPTPHLKFTDTQYF
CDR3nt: TGTGCCAGCAGCCCTACCCCTCACTTAAAGTTCACAGATACGCAGTATTTT

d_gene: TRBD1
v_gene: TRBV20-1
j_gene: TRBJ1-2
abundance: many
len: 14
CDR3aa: CRAEDWTGVYGYTF
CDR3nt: TGCAGAGCCGAGGACTGGACAGGGGTCTATGGCTACACCTTC

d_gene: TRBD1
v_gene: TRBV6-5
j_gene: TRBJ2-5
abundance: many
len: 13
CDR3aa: CASRRQGRETQYF
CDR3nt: TGTGCCAGCAGGCGACAGGGCAGAGAGACCCAGTACTTC

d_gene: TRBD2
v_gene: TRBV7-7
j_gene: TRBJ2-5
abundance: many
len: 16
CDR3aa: CASSPGTSGIEETQYF
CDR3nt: TGTGCTAGCAGCCCTGGGACTAGCGGGATTGAAGAGACCCAGTACTTC

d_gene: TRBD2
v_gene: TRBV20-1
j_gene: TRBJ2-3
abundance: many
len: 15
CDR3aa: CSAKVRLAGTDTQYF
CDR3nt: TGCAGTGCCAAAGTCAGACTAGCGGGCACAGATACGCAGTATTTT

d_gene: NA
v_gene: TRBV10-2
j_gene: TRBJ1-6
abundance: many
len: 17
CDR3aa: CASSEGDRLSYNSPLHF
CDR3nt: TGCGCCAGCAGTGAAGGCGACAGGCTCTCCTATAATTCACCCCTCCACTTT

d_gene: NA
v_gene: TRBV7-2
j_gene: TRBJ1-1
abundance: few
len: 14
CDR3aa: CASSPGIQSTEAFF
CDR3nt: TGTGCCAGCAGCCCAGGGATTCAGAGCACTGAAGCTTTCTTT

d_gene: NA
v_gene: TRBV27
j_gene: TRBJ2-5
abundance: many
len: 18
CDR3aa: CASSLDPPTQGGVETQYF
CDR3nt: TGTGCCAGCAGTTTAGACCCCCCCACACAGGGAGGGGTAGAGACCCAGTACTTC

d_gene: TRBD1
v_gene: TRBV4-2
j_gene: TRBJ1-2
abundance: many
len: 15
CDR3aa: CASSQDLGTGPGYTF
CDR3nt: TGTGCCAGCAGCCAAGATTTAGGGACAGGCCCTGGCTACACCTTC

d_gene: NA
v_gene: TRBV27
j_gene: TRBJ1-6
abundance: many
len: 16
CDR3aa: CASSLSSGYNNSPLHF
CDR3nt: TGTGCCAGCAGTTTATCTTCCGGGTACAATAATTCACCCCTCCACTTT

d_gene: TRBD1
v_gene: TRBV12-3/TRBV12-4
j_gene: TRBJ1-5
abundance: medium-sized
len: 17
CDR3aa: CASSLRTGTETNQPQHF
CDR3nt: TGTGCCAGCAGCCTAAGAACCGGGACAGAGACGAATCAGCCCCAGCATTTT

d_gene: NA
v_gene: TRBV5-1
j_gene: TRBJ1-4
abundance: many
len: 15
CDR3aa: CASSQTGRRDEKLFF
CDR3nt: TGCGCCAGCAGCCAAACAGGCCGGAGGGATGAAAAACTGTTTTTT

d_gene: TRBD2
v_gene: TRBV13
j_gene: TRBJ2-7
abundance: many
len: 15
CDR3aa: CASSLGVAGVYEQYF
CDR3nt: TGTGCCAGCAGCTTAGGGGTAGCGGGGGTTTACGAGCAGTACTTC

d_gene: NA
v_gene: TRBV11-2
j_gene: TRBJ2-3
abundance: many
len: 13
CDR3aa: CASSRDRVDTQYF
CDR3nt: TGTGCCAGCAGCCGCGACAGAGTAGATACGCAGTATTTT

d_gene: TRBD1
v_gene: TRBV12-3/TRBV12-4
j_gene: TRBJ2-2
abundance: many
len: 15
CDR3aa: CASSPGTGLAGELFF
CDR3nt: TGTGCCAGCAGTCCCGGGACAGGGTTAGCCGGGGAGCTGTTTTTT

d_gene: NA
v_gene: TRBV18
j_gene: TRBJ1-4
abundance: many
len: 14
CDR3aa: CASSPRGGNEKLFF
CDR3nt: TGTGCCAGCTCACCCAGGGGTGGCAATGAAAAACTGTTTTTT

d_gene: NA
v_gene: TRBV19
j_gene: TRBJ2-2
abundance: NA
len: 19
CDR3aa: CASSIDRRSWQPATGELFF
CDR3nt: TGTGCCAGTAGTATAGATCGTCGATCTTGGCAGCCAGCCACCGGGGAGCTGTTTTTT

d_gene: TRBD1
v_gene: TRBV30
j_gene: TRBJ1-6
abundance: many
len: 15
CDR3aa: CAWRQGGSYNSPLHF
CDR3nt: TGTGCCTGGCGACAGGGAGGATCCTATAATTCACCCCTCCACTTT

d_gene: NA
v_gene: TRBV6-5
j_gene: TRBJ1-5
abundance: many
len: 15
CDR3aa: CASSYSATGDGPQHF
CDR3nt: TGTGCCAGCAGTTACTCGGCGACAGGCGATGGGCCCCAGCATTTT

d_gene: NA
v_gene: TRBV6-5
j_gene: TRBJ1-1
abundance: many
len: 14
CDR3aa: CASGDSGDWTEAFF
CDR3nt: TGTGCCAGCGGGGATTCAGGGGATTGGACTGAAGCTTTCTTT

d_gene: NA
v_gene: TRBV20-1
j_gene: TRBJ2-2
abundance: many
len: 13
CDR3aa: CSAESRNTGELFF
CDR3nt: TGCAGTGCCGAATCCAGAAACACCGGGGAGCTGTTTTTT

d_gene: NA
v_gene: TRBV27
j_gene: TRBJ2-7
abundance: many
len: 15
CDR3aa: CASRDPGGRSYEQYF
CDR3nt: TGTGCCAGCAGAGACCCAGGGGGGCGGTCCTACGAGCAGTACTTC

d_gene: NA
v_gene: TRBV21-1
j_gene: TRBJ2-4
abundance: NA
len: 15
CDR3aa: CASKARTNAKNIQYF
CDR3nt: TGTGCCAGCAAAGCAAGGACTAACGCCAAAAACATTCAGTACTTC

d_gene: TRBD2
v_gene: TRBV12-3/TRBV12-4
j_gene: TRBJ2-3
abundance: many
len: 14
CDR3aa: CASSFSGIGDTQYF
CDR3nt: TGTGCCAGCAGTTTTAGCGGGATCGGGGATACGCAGTATTTT

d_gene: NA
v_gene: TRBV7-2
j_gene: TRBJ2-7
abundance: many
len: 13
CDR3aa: CASSWKGRYEQYF
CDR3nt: TGTGCCAGCAGCTGGAAAGGACGCTACGAGCAGTACTTC

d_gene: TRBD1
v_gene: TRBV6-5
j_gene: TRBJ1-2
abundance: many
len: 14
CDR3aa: CASTQTGSFYGYTF
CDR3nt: TGTGCCAGCACTCAGACAGGGAGCTTCTATGGCTACACCTTC

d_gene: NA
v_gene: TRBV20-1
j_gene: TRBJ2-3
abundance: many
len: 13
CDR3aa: CSAGAGNTGTQYF
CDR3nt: TGCAGTGCGGGAGCGGGGAATACAGGGACGCAGTATTTT

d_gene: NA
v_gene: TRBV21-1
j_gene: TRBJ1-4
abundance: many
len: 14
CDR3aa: CASSYTGRIGKLFF
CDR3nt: TGTGCCAGCAGCTATACTGGACGAATCGGGAAACTGTTTTTT

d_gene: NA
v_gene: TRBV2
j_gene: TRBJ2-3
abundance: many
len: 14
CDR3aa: CASSEASRTDTQYF
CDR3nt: TGTGCCAGCAGTGAAGCTAGTCGGACAGATACGCAGTATTTT

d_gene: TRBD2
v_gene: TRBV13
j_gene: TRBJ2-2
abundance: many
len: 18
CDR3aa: CASSPSTSGFANTGELFF
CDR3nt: TGTGCCAGCAGCCCCTCGACTAGCGGGTTCGCGAACACCGGGGAGCTGTTTTTT

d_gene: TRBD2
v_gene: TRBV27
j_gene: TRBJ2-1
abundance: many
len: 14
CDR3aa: CASSWGSGGNEQFF
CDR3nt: TGTGCCAGCAGTTGGGGGTCGGGAGGCAATGAGCAGTTCTTC

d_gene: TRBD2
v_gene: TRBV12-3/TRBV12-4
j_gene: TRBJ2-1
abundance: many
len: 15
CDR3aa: CASSLKAGGGSEQFF
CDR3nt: TGTGCCAGCAGTTTAAAGGCGGGAGGGGGGAGTGAGCAGTTCTTC

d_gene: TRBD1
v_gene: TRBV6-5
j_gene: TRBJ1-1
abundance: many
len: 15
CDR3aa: CASSYLTGANTEAFF
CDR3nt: TGTGCCAGCAGTTATCTTACAGGGGCAAACACTGAAGCTTTCTTT

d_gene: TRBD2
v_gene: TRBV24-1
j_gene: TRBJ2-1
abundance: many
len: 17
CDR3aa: CATSDFGGGSSYNEQFF
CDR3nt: TGTGCCACCAGTGATTTTGGGGGAGGGAGCTCCTACAATGAGCAGTTCTTC

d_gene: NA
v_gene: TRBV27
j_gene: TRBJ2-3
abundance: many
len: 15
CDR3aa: CASSLWGEATDTQYF
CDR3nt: TGTGCCAGCAGTTTATGGGGGGAAGCAACAGATACGCAGTATTTT

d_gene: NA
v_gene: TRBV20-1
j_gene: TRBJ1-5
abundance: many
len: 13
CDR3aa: CSARGDSNQPQHF
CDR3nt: TGCAGTGCTAGAGGGGATAGCAATCAGCCCCAGCATTTT

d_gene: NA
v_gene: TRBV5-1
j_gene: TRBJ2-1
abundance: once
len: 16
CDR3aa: CASRTNLAETYNEQFF
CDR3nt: TGCGCCAGCAGGACGAACTTAGCGGAGACCTACAATGAGCAGTTCTTC

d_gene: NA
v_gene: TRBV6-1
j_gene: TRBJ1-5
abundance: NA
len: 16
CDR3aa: CASSSPRGYSNQPQHF
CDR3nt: TGTGCCAGCAGTTCCCCCAGGGGTTATAGCAATCAGCCCCAGCATTTT

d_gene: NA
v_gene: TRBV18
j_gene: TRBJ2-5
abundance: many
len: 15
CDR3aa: CASSTMAGKQETQYF
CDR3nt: TGTGCCAGCTCAACCATGGCGGGAAAGCAAGAGACCCAGTACTTC

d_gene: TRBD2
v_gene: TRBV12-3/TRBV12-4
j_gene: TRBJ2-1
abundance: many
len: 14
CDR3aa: CASSEGLAGGSQFF
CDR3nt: TGTGCCAGCAGTGAGGGACTAGCGGGAGGGTCGCAGTTCTTC

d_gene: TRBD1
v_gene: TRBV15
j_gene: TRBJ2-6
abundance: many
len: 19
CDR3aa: CATSSSQGVYLPGANVLTF
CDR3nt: TGTGCCACCAGCAGTTCACAGGGGGTCTATCTCCCTGGGGCCAACGTCCTGACTTTC

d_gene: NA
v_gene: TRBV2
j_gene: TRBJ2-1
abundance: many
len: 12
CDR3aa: CASRLPNTQQFF
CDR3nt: TGTGCCAGCAGGTTACCTAATACCCAGCAGTTCTTC

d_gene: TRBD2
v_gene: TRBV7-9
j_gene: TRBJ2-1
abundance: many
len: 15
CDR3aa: CASSLVAGGYNEQFF
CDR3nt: TGTGCCAGCAGCTTAGTAGCGGGAGGGTACAATGAGCAGTTCTTC